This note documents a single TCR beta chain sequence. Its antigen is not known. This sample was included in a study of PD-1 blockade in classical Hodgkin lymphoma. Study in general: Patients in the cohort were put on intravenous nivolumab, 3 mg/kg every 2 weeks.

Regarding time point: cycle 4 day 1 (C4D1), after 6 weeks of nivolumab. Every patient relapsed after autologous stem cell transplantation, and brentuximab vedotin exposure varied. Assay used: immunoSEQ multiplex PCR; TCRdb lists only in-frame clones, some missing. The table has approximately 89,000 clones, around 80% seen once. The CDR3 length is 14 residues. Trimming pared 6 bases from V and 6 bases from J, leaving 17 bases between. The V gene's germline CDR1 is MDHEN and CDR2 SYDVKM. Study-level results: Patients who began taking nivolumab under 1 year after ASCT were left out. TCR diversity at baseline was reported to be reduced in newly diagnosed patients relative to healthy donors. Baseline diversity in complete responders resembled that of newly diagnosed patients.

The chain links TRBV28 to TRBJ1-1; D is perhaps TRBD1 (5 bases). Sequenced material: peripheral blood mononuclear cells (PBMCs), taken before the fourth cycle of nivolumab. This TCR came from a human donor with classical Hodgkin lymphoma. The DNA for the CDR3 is TGTGCCAGCAGCTCGTCGGGACCTCGGGCTGAAGCTTTCTTT. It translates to CASSSSGPRAEAFF. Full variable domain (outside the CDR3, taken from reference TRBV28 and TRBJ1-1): DVKVTQSSRYLVKRTGEKVFLECVQDMDHENMFWYRQDPGLGLRLIYFSYDVKMKEKGDIPEGYSVSREKKERFSLILESASTNQTSMYLCASSSSGPRAEAFFGQGTRLTVV.